The clone carrying this TCR beta chain occurred a few times. The data originate from a study of spatial heterogeneity in lung cancer. The V and J ends lost 4 bases and 7 bases respectively, with 14 bases between them. The CDR3 sequence is 15 residues long. Per germline, CDR1 SGHDN and CDR2 FVKESK. TCRdb used MiXCR to reprocess the 5' RACE reads, holding one entry per CDR3 protein. The table lists 48,000 or so distinct CDR3 sequences, about 5.8% of them singletons. Described time point: sample taken at primary tumor resection. The chain employs TRBV14 and TRBJ1-6; D gene ambiguous. The sequence derives from a male donor with early-stage non-small cell lung cancer. The source was PBMCs, collected at surgery. CDR3 in amino acids: CASSPYQTGNSPLHF. CDR3 coding DNA: TGTGCCAGCAGCCCTTACCAGACGGGGAATTCACCCCTCCACTTT. Full variable domain (remainder filled in from reference TRBV14 and TRBJ1-6): EAGVTQFPSHSVIEKGQTVTLRCDPISGHDNLYWYRRVMGKEIKFLLHFVKESKQDESGMPNNRFLAERTGGTYSTLKVQPAELEDSGVYFCASSPYQTGNSPLHFGNGTRLTVT.